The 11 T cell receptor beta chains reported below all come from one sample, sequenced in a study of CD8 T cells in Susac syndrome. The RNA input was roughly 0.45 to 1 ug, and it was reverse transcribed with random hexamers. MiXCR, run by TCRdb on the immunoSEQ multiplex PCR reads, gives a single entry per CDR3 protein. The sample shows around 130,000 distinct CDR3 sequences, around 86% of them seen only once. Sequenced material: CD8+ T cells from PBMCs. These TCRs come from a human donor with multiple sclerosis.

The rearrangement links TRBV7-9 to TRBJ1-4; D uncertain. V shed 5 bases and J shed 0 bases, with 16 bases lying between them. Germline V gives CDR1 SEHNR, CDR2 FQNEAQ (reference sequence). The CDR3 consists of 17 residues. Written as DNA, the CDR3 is TGTGCCAGCAGCCCCCCCCCAGGACCTGCAACTAATGAAAAACTGTTTTTT. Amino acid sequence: CASSPPPGPATNEKLFF.

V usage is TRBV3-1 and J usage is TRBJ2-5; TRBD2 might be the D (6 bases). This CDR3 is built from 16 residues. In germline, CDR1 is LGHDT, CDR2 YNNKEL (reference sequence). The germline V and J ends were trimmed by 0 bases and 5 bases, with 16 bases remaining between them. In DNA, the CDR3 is TGTGCCAGCAGCCAAGACGCTTGGAGGGCCGGGGAGACCCAGTACTTC. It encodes CASSQDAWRAGETQYF.

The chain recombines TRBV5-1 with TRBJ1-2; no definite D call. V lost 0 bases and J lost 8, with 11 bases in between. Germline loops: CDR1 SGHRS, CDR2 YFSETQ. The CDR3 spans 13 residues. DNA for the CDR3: TGCGCCAGCAGCTTGGCCGGCGCAGGAGGCTACACCTTC. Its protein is CASSLAGAGGYTF.

In nucleotides, the CDR3 is TGCGCCAGCAGCTTGGAGGGAGGAGGCTACGAGCAGTACGTC. This gives the protein CASSLEGGGYEQYV. V and J are TRBV5-1 and TRBJ2-7; TRBD2 is a possible D gene (6 bases). Trimming pared 0 bases from V and 3 bases from J, leaving 10 bases between. This CDR3 is 14 amino acids long. Germline assignment: CDR1 SGHRS and CDR2 YFSETQ.

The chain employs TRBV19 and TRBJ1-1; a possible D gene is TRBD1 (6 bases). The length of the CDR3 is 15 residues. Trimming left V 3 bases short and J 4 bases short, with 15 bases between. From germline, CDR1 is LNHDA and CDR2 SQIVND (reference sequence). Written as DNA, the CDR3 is TGTGCCAGTAGTATTGATGCGGGGGCCCTCACTGAAGCTTTCTTT. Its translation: CASSIDAGALTEAFF.

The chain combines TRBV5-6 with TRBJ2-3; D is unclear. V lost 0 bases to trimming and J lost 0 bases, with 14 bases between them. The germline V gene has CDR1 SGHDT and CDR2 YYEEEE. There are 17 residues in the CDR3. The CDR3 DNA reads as TGTGCCAGCAGCTTGGACCCCACTGTGGGTAGCACAGATACGCAGTATTTT. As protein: CASSLDPTVGSTDTQYF.

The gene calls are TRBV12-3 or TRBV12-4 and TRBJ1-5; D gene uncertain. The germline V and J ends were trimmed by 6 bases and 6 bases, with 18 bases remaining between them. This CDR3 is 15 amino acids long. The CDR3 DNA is TGTGCCAGCAGCCTAAATTTAGGGAAGGGTCAGCCCCAGCATTTT. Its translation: CASSLNLGKGQPQHF.

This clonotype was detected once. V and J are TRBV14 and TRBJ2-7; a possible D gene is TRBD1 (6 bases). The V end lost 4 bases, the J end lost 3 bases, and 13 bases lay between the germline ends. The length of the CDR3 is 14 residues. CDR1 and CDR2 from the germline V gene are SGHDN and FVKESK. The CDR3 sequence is CASSLLAGDYEQYF. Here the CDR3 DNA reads TGTGCCAGCAGCCTCCTAGCAGGGGACTACGAGCAGTACTTC. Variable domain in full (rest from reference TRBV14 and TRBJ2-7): EAGVTQFPSHSVIEKGQTVTLRCDPISGHDNLYWYRRVMGKEIKFLLHFVKESKQDESGMPNNRFLAERTGGTYSTLKVQPAELEDSGVYFCASSLLAGDYEQYFGPGTRLTVT.

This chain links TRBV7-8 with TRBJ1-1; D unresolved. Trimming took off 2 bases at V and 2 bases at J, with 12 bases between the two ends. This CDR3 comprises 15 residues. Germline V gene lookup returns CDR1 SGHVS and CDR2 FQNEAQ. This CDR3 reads CASSLSRGTNTEAFF. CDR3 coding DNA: TGTGCCAGCAGCTTAAGTCGGGGAACTAACACTGAAGCTTTCTTT.

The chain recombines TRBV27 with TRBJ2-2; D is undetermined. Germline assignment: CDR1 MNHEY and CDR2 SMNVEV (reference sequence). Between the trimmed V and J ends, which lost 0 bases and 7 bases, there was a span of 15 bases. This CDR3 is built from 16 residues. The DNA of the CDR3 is TGTGCCAGCAGTTTATCATTCGGGTTCCTCGGCGGGGAGCTGTTTTTT. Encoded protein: CASSLSFGFLGGELFF.

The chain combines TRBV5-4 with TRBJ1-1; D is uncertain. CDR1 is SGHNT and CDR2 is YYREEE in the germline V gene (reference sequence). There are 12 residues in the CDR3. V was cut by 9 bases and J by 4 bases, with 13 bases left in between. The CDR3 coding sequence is TGTGCCACCTTACAACCGGGCACTGAAGCTTTCTTT. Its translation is CATLQPGTEAFF. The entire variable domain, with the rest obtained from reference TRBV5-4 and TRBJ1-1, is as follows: ETGVTQSPTHLIKTRGQQVTLRCSSQSGHNTVSWYQQALGQGPQFIFQYYREEENGRGNFPPRFSGLQFPNYSSELNVNALELDDSALYLCATLQPGTEAFFGQGTRLTVV.